This TCR beta chain was sequenced during a study of naive and memory T cell subsets. In its sample, this clonotype was seen a few times. An equimolar mix of two oligonucleotides served as the beta constant-region primer for TRBC1 and TRBC2. TCRdb passed the UMI-ligation and nested PCR reads through MiXCR, listing each CDR3 protein once. The sample yields 77,000 or so distinct CDR3 sequences, about 12% seen once. CD4 T cells were positively selected, then CD8 T cells from the CD4-negative fraction. Sequenced material: central memory CD4+ T cells from blood. This sequence was found in a human donor in good health.

The CDR3 DNA sequence: TGTGCCATCAGTGACTACGGTGATACGCAGTATTTT. Translated: CAISDYGDTQYF. The chain carries TRBV10-3 and TRBJ2-3; D gene ambiguous. The CDR3 has 12 residues. V was cut by 3 bases and J by 6 bases, with 7 bases left in between. Looked up from germline, CDR1 is ENHRY and CDR2 is SYGVKD.